The sequence of this T cell receptor (beta chain) was determined in a study of T-cell reconstitution after alpha-beta-depleted transplantation in children. Findings of the study overall: Reported findings indicate that, about two months after transplant, alpha-beta T cells came from several hundred expanded clones, which were derived from non-depleted graft cells. Surviving recipient cells, namely T cells and thymic progenitors, were the source of high day-60 TCRbeta diversity in some patients. The main origin of T-cell counts and diversity one year after transplant was newly produced T cells.

The CDR3 has 15 residues. The ends lost 1 base at V and 6 bases at J; junction bases unmatched: 5. Germline CDR1 SGHRS, CDR2 YFSETQ. This clonotype has just a few counts. What it binds is not known. Preparation of the TCRbeta library involved a method that used unique molecular identifiers. TCRdb re-derived calls from the PCR reads in MiXCR, one entry per CDR3 protein. This table has approximately 800,000 distinct CDR3 sequences, around 17% appearing once. The genes are TRBV5-1 and TRBJ2-1, with TRBD2 matching 9 bases. This receptor was obtained from a male patient between 5 and 17 years old who had a stem cell transplant for acute lymphoblastic leukemia, so the T cells may come from the graft donor. The sequenced sample was PBMCs, mostly from graft donor cells, obtained 360 days after TCRalphabeta/CD19-depleted stem cell transplant. The CDR3 sequence: CASSLRAGGPNEQFF. The CDR3 DNA follows: TGCGCCAGCAGCTTGCGTGCGGGAGGGCCCAATGAGCAGTTCTTC.